This paragraph covers one T cell receptor (beta chain) sequence. Its antigen remains unidentified. This entry belongs to a study of human T cells and chemical hapten exposure. Overall study results and limits: Expanded TCR counts at PT1 went up together with patch test score, a positive correlation.

As for time point: pre-sensitization, week 0. Treatment defined: therapeutic diphenylcyclopropenone sensitization with weekly scalp DPC. Patch tests were applied only after blood draws. In the library, unique molecular identifiers were attached to individual cDNA molecules. MiXCR was run by TCRdb on the RACE reads, yielding one entry per CDR3 protein. The table has 350,000 to 450,000 distinct CDR3 sequences, approximately 5% seen once. V dropped 6 bases and J dropped 2; count of bases not matched to a gene: 2. This CDR3 is 13 amino acids long. Germline CDR1 DFQATT, CDR2 SNEGSKA (reference sequence). This receptor was identified in a woman aged 45-59 years with alopecia areata. Some clones in this sample may be carry-over from other donors' samples. The sequencing here drew on whole blood, taken in connection with sensitization to the hapten diphenylcyclopropenone (DPC). The V gene is TRBV20-1, the J gene TRBJ2-5; 11 bases map to TRBD2. This chain's CDR3 is CSAASGGQETQYF. The CDR3 nucleotides read TGCAGTGCAGCTAGCGGGGGGCAAGAGACCCAGTACTTC.